This T cell receptor (beta chain) was found in a study of blood T cell repertoires in COVID-19. Per the original data handling: Amplifying reference gene primers gave estimates of nucleated cell counts. Sequencing was performed with immunoSEQ multiplex PCR; in TCRdb, only in-frame clones are kept and a portion is missing. That table furnishes V, J and clone size, whereas the DNA furnished D and trimming. The sample lists 400,000 to 450,000 clones; roughly 88% were seen once. Recruited during active infection, patients (from Seattle) were subsequently followed longitudinally. Germline-derived CDR1 and CDR2 are SGHNT and YYREEE (reference sequence). The CDR3 has 12 residues. The V gene lost 7 bases and the J gene lost 2 bases, with 10 bases spanning the gap.

The specimen sequenced was peripheral blood. V usage is TRBV5-4 and J usage is TRBJ2-7, with D perhaps matching TRBD1 (5 bases). The clonotype was recovered from a woman aged 50 to 60 with COVID-19, enrolled during active disease. CDR3: CASGSTAYEQYF. The DNA for the CDR3 is TGTGCCAGCGGGTCGACAGCCTACGAGCAGTACTTC.